The present entry profiles one T cell receptor beta chain with its context. Its antigen is undetermined. The data stem from a study of cytomegalovirus exposure and HLA in healthy donors. The study's findings and limits: About 87% or about 30% of the time was how often most TCR beta V segments were productive, according to an earlier analysis. The study listed some 160 cytomegalovirus-associated TCR beta chains. In terms of immune exposure information, only CMV serostatus was available.

60 Vbeta and 13 Jbeta primers were used in PCR. The repertoire was sequenced with immunoSEQ multiplex PCR; TCRdb's copy has only in-frame clones and lacks some. This table has 160,000 or so clones, more than 75% appearing once. Unmatched junction bases numbered 14, after V lost 6 bases and J lost 5 bases. Germline V CDR1 and CDR2: MDHEN, SYDVKM. The CDR3 has 16 amino acids. Sequenced sample: PBMCs. This clonotype was obtained from a woman aged 18-29 years in good health and CMV-seronegative. This chain uses TRBV28 with TRBJ2-3, with TRBD1 identical over 7 bases. CDR3 nucleotide sequence: TGTGCCAGCAGGCCATCGACAGGGTTTGTTAAAGATACGCAGTATTTT. It codes for CASRPSTGFVKDTQYF. Based on the CDR3 plus reference TRBV28 and TRBJ2-3, the full variable domain is DVKVTQSSRYLVKRTGEKVFLECVQDMDHENMFWYRQDPGLGLRLIYFSYDVKMKEKGDIPEGYSVSREKKERFSLILESASTNQTSMYLCASRPSTGFVKDTQYFGPGTRLTVL.